The rows below give T cell receptor beta chains drawn from one sample of a study of shared clonotypes between healthy human individuals. Method: immunoSEQ multiplex PCR; TCRdb's copy keeps in-frame clones and lacks some. The sample lists some 2.1 million clones; 93% were seen once. The material sequenced was naive CD8+ T cells from PBMCs. The receptors come from a man aged 18 to 29 in good health. Some clones in this sample may be carry-over from other donors' samples. Both conserved end residues are part of each CDR3. The D gene is left open where the match is weak. Size is stated for part of the rows, as once, few or many counts, or as a class when the clone is expanded.

>TRBJ2-7|TRBV7-9|-|-
TGTGCCAGCAGCTTATACTCCTACGAGCAGTACTTC
CASSLYSYEQYF
>TRBJ2-6|TRBV30|-|-
TGTGCCTCTTCGGACACCATTGTCTCTGGGGCCAACGTCCTGACTTTC
CASSDTIVSGANVLTF
>TRBJ2-7|TRBV9|-|TRBD1
TGTGCCAGCAGCCCTCGACAGGGGGACTACGAGCAGTACTTC
CASSPRQGDYEQYF
>TRBJ2-1|TRBV27|-|-
TGTGCCAGCAGATCCGGGCGGACTCCGGGTAGTGAGCAGTTCTTC
CASRSGRTPGSEQFF
>TRBJ2-7|TRBV27|-|-
TGTGCCAGCAGTTCCGGGCCCCTTGGGCAGTACTTC
CASSSGPLGQYF
>TRBJ2-3|TRBV27|once|-
TGTGCCAGCAGTACCCGGGAAAGGGCAGATACGCAGTATTTT
CASSTRERADTQYF
>TRBJ2-1|TRBV6-6|-|TRBD2
TGTGCCAGCGGTTCGACGGGACTAGCGGGAAACGATGAGCAGTTCTTC
CASGSTGLAGNDEQFF
>TRBJ2-7|TRBV27|-|-
TGTGCCAGCAGTCAACTATACAGGGGAGGCCCCAACGAGCAGTACTTC
CASSQLYRGGPNEQYF
>TRBJ2-5|TRBV4-3|-|TRBD1
TGCGCCAGCAGCCAACTGTACAACGCGGACAGGGTCTACTGGGAGACCCAGTACTTC
CASSQLYNADRVYWETQYF
>TRBJ2-3|TRBV9|once|TRBD2
TGTGCCAGCAGCGTAGTCCCTAGCGGGAGGGCAGATACGCAGTATTTT
CASSVVPSGRADTQYF
>TRBJ2-1|TRBV19|-|-
TGTGCCAGTACCTACGTCCCGATAAGCACGGGGAGCAATGAGCAGTTCTTC
CASTYVPISTGSNEQFF
>TRBJ1-2|TRBV2|-|-
TGTGCCAGCAGCCTACAGGCCTACAATGGCTACACCTTC
CASSLQAYNGYTF
>TRBJ1-5|TRBV6-1|-|TRBD1
TGTGCCAGCATTGGACAGGCCGATATTCAGCCCCAGCATTTT
CASIGQADIQPQHF
>TRBJ2-7|TRBV11-2|-|-
TGTGCCAGCAGCCCACAGGAGGGACGTTTCTACGAGCAGTACTTC
CASSPQEGRFYEQYF
>TRBJ1-2|TRBV13|-|TRBD1
TGTGCCAGCAGCTTTGAGACAGGGGGCTATGGCTACACCTTC
CASSFETGGYGYTF
>TRBJ1-5|TRBV10-3|-|-
TGTGCCATCAGTGAGTCCGACTCTGGCAATCAGCCCCAGCATTTT
CAISESDSGNQPQHF
>TRBJ2-7|TRBV28|once|-
TGTGCCAGCACCACGGTCCCTGGGTACGAGCAGTACTTC
CASTTVPGYEQYF
>TRBJ1-5|TRBV4-1|-|-
TGCGCCAGCAGCCAAGATTTGAATCAGCCCCAGCATTTT
CASSQDLNQPQHF
>TRBJ2-5|TRBV29-1|-|-
TGCAGCGTTGTAGGGGGCGCTAGCGGGGAGACCCAGTACTTC
CSVVGGASGETQYF
>TRBJ1-1|TRBV27|-|-
TGTGCCAGCAGCATTTCGGTGAACACTGAAGCTTTCTTT
CASSISVNTEAFF
>TRBJ2-1|TRBV6-5|-|TRBD2
TGTGCCAGCACCCCCCTAGCGGGAGTTTTTAATGAGCAGTTCTTC
CASTPLAGVFNEQFF
>TRBJ2-3|TRBV9|-|-
TGTGCCAGCAGCGTCGGGGGAGACACAGATACGCAGTATTTT
CASSVGGDTDTQYF
>TRBJ2-7|TRBV4-3|-|TRBD1
TGCGCCAGCAGCCAGGGACAGGGCCTCTACGAGCAGTACTTC
CASSQGQGLYEQYF
>TRBJ2-7|TRBV11-2|-|-
TGTGCCAGCAGCTACGTTACAGTCGAGCAGTACTTC
CASSYVTVEQYF
>TRBJ1-2|TRBV4-3|-|TRBD1
TGCGCCAGCAGCCCTGTTAGGGGGCCCTATGGCTACACCTTC
CASSPVRGPYGYTF
>TRBJ2-7|TRBV5-6|-|TRBD1
TGTGCCAGCACCTCAGGGGGCAGGACGGCGGGCGAGCAGTACTTC
CASTSGGRTAGEQYF
>TRBJ1-5|TRBV27|-|-
TGTGCCAGCAGTAGCCGGGACGGAGGCAATCAGCCCCAGCATTTT
CASSSRDGGNQPQHF
>TRBJ2-1|TRBV5-1|-|-
TGCGCCAGCAGCTTTATGGGGGGAAATGAGCAGTTCTTC
CASSFMGGNEQFF
>TRBJ1-1|TRBV6-6|-|-
TGTGCCAGCAGTCCGGGGATAGGAAACACTGAAGCTTTCTTT
CASSPGIGNTEAFF
>TRBJ1-1|TRBV7-9|-|-
TGTGCCAGCAGCTTATTGCTGGGGACTGGTGCTGAAGCTTTCTTT
CASSLLLGTGAEAFF
>TRBJ1-5|TRBV15|-|-
TGTGCCACCAGCAGAGATAGGGGTCAGCCCCAGCATTTT
CATSRDRGQPQHF
>TRBJ1-2|TRBV19|-|-
TGTGCCAGTAGTATCCGGGACCTCCGGCGGAATTATGGCTACACCTTC
CASSIRDLRRNYGYTF
>TRBJ2-1|TRBV5-1|-|-
TGCGCCAGCAGCCCGTGGACGGATTACAATGAGCAGTTCTTC
CASSPWTDYNEQFF
>TRBJ1-2|TRBV19|-|-
TGTGCCAGTAGTGCCTCCCGTGGCTACACCTTC
CASSASRGYTF
>TRBJ2-7|TRBV5-6|-|TRBD2
TGTGCCAGCAGCGGTTATCCGGCACTAGCGGGAGTCAACGAGCAGTACTTC
CASSGYPALAGVNEQYF
>TRBJ2-7|TRBV4-2|-|-
TGTGCCAGCAGCCAAGGAGGGGGTCCCGAGCAGTACTTC
CASSQGGGPEQYF